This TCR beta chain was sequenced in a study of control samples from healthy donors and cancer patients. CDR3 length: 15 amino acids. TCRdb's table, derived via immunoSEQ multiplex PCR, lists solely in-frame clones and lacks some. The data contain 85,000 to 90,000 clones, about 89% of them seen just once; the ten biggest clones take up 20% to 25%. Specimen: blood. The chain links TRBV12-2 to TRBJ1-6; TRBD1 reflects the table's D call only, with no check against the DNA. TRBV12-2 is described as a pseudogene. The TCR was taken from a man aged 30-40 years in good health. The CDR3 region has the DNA TGTGCAAGTCGCCTAAAGGGACAGTCTAGGTCACCCCTCCACTTT. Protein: CASRLKGQSRSPLHF.